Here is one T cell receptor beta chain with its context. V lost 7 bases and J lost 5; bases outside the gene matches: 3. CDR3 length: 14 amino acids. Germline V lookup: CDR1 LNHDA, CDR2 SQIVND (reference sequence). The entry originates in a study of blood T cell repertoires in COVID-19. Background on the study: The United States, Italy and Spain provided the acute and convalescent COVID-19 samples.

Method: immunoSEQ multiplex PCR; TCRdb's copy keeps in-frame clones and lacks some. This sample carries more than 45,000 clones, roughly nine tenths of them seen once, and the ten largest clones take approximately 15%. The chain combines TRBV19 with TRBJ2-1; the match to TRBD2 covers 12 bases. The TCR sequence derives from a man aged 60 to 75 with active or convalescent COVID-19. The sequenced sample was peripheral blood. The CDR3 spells CASTLAGGNNEQFF. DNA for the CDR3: TGTGCCAGTACCCTAGCGGGGGGGAACAATGAGCAGTTCTTC.